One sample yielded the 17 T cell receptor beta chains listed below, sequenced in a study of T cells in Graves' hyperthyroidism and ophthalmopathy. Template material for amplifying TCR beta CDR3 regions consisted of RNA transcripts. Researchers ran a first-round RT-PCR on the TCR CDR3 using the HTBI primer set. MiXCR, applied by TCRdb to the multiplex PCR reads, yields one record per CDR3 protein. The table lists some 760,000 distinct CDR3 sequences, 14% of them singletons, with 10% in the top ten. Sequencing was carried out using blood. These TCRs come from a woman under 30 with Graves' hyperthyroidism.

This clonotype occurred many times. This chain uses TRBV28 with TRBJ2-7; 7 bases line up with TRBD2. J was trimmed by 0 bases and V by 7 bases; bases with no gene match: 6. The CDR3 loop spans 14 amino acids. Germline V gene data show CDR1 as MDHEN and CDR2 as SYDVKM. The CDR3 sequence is CASNARGSSYEQYF. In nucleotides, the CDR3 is TGTGCCAGCAATGCGCGGGGGAGCTCCTACGAGCAGTACTTC.

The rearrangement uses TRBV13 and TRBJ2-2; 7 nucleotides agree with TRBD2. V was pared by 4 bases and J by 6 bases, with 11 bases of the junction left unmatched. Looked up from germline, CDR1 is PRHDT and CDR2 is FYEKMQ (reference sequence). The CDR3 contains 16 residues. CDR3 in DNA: TGTGCCAGCAGCTCAACCGGACTAGTCTTTTCCGGGGAGCTGTTTTTT. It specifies CASSSTGLVFSGELFF. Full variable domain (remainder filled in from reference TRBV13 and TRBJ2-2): AAGVIQSPRHLIKEKRETATLKCYPIPRHDTVYWYQQGPGQDPQFLISFYEKMQSDKGSIPDRFSAQQFSDYHSELNMSSLELGDSALYFCASSSTGLVFSGELFFGEGSRLTVL.

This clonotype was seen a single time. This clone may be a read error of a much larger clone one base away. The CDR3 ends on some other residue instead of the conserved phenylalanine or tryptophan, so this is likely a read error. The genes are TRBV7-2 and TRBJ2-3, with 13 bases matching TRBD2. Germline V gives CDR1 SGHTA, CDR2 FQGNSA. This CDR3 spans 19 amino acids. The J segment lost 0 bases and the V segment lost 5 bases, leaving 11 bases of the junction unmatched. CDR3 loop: CASSQDHGTSGTSTDTQYL. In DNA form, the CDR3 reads TGTGCCAGCAGCCAAGATCACGGGACTAGCGGGACTAGCACAGATACGCAGTATCTT.

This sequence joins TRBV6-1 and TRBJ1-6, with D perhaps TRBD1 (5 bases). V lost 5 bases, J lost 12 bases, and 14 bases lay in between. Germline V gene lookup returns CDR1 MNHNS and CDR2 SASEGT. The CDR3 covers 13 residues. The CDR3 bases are TGTGCCAGCAGTACCCCGGGGGGGGTACCCCTCCACTTT. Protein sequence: CASSTPGGVPLHF.

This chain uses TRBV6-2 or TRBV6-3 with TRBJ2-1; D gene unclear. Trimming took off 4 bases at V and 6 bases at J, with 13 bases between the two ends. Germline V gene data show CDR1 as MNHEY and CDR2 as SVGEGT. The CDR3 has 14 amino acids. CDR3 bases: TGTGCCAGCAGTTCACCCGGAGCCTTCAATGAGCAGTTCTTC. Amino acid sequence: CASSSPGAFNEQFF.

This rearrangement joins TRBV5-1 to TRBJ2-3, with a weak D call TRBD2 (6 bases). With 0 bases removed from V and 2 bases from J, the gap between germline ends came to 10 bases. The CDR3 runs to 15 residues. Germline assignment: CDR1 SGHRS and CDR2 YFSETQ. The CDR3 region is CASSLGRGYTDTQYF. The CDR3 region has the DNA TGCGCCAGCAGCTTGGGGAGGGGTTACACAGATACGCAGTATTTT.

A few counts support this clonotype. CDR3 amino acids: CASSQTLYTHVEKLFF. CDR3 sequence (DNA): TGTGCCAGTAGTCAAACCTTATACACTCATGTAGAAAAACTGTTTTTT. The V gene is TRBV19, the J gene TRBJ1-4; D is ambiguous. The CDR3 has 16 amino acids. CDR1 LNHDA and CDR2 SQIVND come from the germline V gene (reference sequence). Trimming shortened V by 5 bases and J by 8 bases, and 21 bases separated the two germline ends.

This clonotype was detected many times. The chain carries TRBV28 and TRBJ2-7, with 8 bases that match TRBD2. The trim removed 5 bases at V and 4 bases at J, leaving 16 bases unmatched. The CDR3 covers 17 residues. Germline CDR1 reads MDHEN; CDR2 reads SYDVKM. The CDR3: CASSPTSPSGSHYEQYF. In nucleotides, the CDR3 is TGTGCCAGCAGTCCCACCTCCCCCAGCGGGAGCCATTACGAGCAGTACTTC. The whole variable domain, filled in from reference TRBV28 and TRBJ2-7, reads DVKVTQSSRYLVKRTGEKVFLECVQDMDHENMFWYRQDPGLGLRLIYFSYDVKMKEKGDIPEGYSVSREKKERFSLILESASTNQTSMYLCASSPTSPSGSHYEQYFGPGTRLTVT.

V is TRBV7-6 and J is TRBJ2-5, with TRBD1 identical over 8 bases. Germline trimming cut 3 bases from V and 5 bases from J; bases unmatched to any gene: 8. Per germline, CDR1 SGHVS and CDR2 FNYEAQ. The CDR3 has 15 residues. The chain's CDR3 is CASSFRDRGYETQYF. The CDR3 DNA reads TGTGCCAGCAGCTTCCGAGACAGGGGCTACGAGACCCAGTACTTC.

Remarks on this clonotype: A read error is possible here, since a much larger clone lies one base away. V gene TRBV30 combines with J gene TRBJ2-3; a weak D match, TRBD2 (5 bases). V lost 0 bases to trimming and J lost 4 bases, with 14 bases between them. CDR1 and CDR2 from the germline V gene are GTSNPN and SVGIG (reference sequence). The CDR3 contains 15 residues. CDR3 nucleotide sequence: TGTGCCTGGAGTGTAGGGAGTGGGAATCCAGATACGCAGTATTTT. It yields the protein CAWSVGSGNPDTQYF.

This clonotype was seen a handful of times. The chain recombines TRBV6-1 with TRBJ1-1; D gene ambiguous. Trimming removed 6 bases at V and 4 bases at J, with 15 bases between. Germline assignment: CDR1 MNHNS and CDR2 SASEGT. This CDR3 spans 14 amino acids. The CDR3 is CASRSAPGSTEAFF. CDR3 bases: TGTGCCAGCAGGAGCGCTCCCGGGTCCACTGAAGCTTTCTTT.

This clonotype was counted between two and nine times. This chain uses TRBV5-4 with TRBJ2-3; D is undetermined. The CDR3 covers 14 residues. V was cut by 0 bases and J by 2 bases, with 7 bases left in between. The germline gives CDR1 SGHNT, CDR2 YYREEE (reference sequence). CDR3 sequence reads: CASSLAKYTDTQYF. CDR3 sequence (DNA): TGTGCCAGCAGCTTGGCCAAGTACACAGATACGCAGTATTTT.

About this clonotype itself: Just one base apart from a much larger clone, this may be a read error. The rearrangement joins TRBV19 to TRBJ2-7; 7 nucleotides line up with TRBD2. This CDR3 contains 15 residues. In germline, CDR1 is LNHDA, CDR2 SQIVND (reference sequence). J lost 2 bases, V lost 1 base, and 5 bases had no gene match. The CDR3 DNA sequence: TGTGCCAGTAGTATAGGTCTAGCGGTTACCTACGAGCAGTACTTC. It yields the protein CASSIGLAVTYEQYF.

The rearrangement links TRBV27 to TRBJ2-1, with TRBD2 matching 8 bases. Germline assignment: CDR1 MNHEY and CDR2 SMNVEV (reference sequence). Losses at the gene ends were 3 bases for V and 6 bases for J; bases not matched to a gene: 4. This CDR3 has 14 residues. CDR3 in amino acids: CASSFSGSTNEQFF. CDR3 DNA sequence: TGTGCCAGCAGTTTCAGCGGGAGTACCAATGAGCAGTTCTTC.

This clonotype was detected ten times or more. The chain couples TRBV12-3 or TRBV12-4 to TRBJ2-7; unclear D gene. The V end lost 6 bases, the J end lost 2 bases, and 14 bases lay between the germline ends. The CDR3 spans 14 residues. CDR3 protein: CASRSREEAYEQYF. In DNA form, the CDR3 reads TGTGCCAGCAGGTCTAGGGAAGAAGCCTACGAGCAGTACTTC.

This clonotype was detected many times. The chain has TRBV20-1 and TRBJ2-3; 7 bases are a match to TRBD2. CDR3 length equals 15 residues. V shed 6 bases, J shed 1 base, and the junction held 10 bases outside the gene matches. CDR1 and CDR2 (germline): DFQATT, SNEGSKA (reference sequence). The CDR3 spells CSAATSAPRTDTQYF. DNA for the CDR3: TGCAGTGCGGCAACTAGCGCGCCGCGCACAGATACGCAGTATTTT.

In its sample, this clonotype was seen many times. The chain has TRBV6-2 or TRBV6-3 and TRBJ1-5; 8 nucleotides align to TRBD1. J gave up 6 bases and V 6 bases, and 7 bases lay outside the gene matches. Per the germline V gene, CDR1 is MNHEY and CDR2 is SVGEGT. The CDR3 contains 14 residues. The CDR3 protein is CASRGGQGGQPQHF. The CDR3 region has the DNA TGTGCCAGCAGGGGAGGACAGGGAGGTCAGCCCCAGCATTTT.